Listed below are T cell receptor beta chains from one sample, sequenced in a study of cytomegalovirus exposure and HLA in healthy donors. Data came from immunoSEQ multiplex PCR; TCRdb stores just in-frame clones and leaves some out. This sample carries some 190,000 clones, around four fifths of them seen once, and the ten largest clones take approximately 2.1%. The sequenced sample consisted of PBMCs. These receptors came from a woman between 25 and 40 years old in good health and CMV-seronegative. The CDR3 runs from the conserved cysteine through the conserved F or W. The D gene is left open where the match is weak. Not all rows give a size; the values are once, few, many and, for expanded clones, a class.

- TRBJ1-1 TRBV19 TRBD1 CASSSHRGPLAEAFF TGTGCCAGTAGTTCTCACAGGGGTCCTCTCGCTGAAGCTTTCTTT
- TRBJ2-3 TRBV7-8 TRBD2 CASSLLAGAFTDTQYF TGTGCCAGCAGCTTATTAGCGGGGGCCTTCACAGATACGCAGTATTTT
- TRBJ1-2 TRBV30 - CAYTGAANYGYTF TGTGCCTACACTGGGGCAGCTAACTATGGCTACACCTTC
- TRBJ1-1 TRBV5-6 TRBD1 CASSPWDRENTEAFF TGTGCCAGCAGCCCATGGGACAGAGAGAACACTGAAGCTTTCTTT
- TRBJ2-1 TRBV30 TRBD2 CAWNAGGGAYNEQFF TGTGCCTGGAATGCGGGCGGGGGGGCCTACAATGAGCAGTTCTTC
- TRBJ1-2 TRBV27 TRBD1 CASSFLGQGPYGYTF TGTGCCAGCAGTTTTCTCGGACAGGGCCCCTATGGCTACACCTTC
once TRBJ2-5 TRBV9 TRBD2 CASSVESGGRQETQYF TGTGCCAGCAGCGTCGAGTCGGGGGGGCGACAAGAGACCCAGTACTTC
- TRBJ2-7 TRBV5-6 TRBD1 CASSLIGQGISYEQYF TGTGCCAGCAGTTTAATAGGACAGGGTATTAGCTACGAGCAGTACTTC
- TRBJ1-4 TRBV29-1 - CSVDERGSEKLFF TGCAGCGTTGATGAAAGGGGTAGTGAAAAACTGTTTTTT
- TRBJ2-7 TRBV29-1 TRBD1 CSVGTGPNSYEQYF TGCAGCGTCGGGACAGGCCCTAACTCCTACGAGCAGTACTTC
once TRBJ2-7 TRBV30 TRBD2 CAWSVPRRGAYEQYF TGTGCCTGGAGTGTACCTAGGCGGGGGGCCTACGAGCAGTACTTC
once TRBJ2-7 TRBV30 - CAWRALTGGGYEQYF TGTGCCTGGAGGGCTTTAACAGGGGGAGGGTACGAGCAGTACTTC
- TRBJ1-2 TRBV4-1 - CASSQAYGQHYGYTF TGCGCCAGCAGCCAAGCTTATGGACAGCACTATGGCTACACCTTC
- TRBJ1-1 TRBV19 - CASSMRAGSTEAFF TGTGCCAGTAGTATGAGGGCTGGGAGCACTGAAGCTTTCTTT
- TRBJ2-2 TRBV4-2 - CASSQASGAAGNTGELFF TGTGCCAGCAGCCAAGCGTCTGGGGCGGCTGGGAACACCGGGGAGCTGTTTTTT
- TRBJ1-5 TRBV5-8 - CASSLDIDQPQHF TGTGCCAGCAGCTTGGACATCGATCAGCCCCAGCATTTT
- TRBJ1-1 TRBV30 - CAWSKTTGTEAFF TGTGCCTGGAGCAAAACGACAGGTACTGAAGCTTTCTTT
- TRBJ2-7 TRBV5-6 TRBD2 CASSLGLAGPYEQYF TGTGCCAGCAGCTTGGGTTTAGCGGGCCCCTACGAGCAGTACTTC
few TRBJ1-4 TRBV7-9 - CASSFGQGWANEKLFF TGTGCCAGCAGCTTTGGGCAGGGTTGGGCTAATGAAAAACTGTTTTTT
- TRBJ1-2 TRBV30 - CAWRGGRGYTF TGTGCCTGGAGGGGGGGGAGAGGCTACACCTTC
- TRBJ2-7 TRBV30 - CAWSQWDMLTTSSYEQYF TGTGCCTGGAGTCAATGGGACATGCTCACAACGAGCTCCTACGAGCAGTACTTC
- TRBJ2-7 TRBV5-6 TRBD2 CASSFLSSGGNEQYF TGTGCCAGCAGCTTTCTGTCTAGCGGGGGAAACGAGCAGTACTTC
- TRBJ1-5 TRBV10-2 - CASSESAEGSNQPQHF TGCGCCAGCAGTGAGTCAGCGGAGGGGAGCAATCAGCCCCAGCATTTT
- TRBJ1-4 TRBV13 - CASSFGVTNEKLFF TGTGCCAGCAGCTTTGGAGTGACTAATGAAAAACTGTTTTTT
- TRBJ1-4 TRBV6-5 TRBD1 CASSHGTESNEKLFF TGTGCCAGCAGTCACGGGACAGAATCTAATGAAAAACTGTTTTTT
- TRBJ2-7 TRBV7-9 - CASSLPGAYEQYF TGTGCCAGCAGCTTACCGGGGGCCTACGAGCAGTACTTC
- TRBJ2-5 TRBV4-2 - CASSQSFAGSETQYF TGTGCCAGCAGCCAAAGCTTTGCGGGCTCGGAGACCCAGTACTTC
- TRBJ2-2 TRBV11-3 - CASSLIGGVTGELFF TGTGCCAGCAGCTTGATAGGGGGTGTGACCGGGGAGCTGTTTTTT